This is a list of T cell receptor beta chains from one sample in a study of Ad26.COV2.S vaccination and SARS-CoV-2 variants. Repertoires were generated with immunoSEQ multiplex PCR, while TCRdb's copy carries only in-frame clones and drops some. The table includes around 450,000 clones, about nine tenths detected once. The source material was peripheral blood, sampled in a trial of Ad26.COV2.S vaccine versus placebo. The receptors here all came from a person aged 18-65 years who received the Ad26.COV2.S COVID-19 vaccine or a placebo. Each CDR3 is given with its conserved first and last residue. D genes are given only for firm matches. Where a row states a size, it is once, few, many or the class of an expanded clone; other rows omit it.

size	D	J	V	DNA	CDR3
-	-	TRBJ2-3	TRBV9	TGTGCCAGCAGCTTCTACAGGACTCAAACTAGCACAGATACGCAGTATTTT	CASSFYRTQTSTDTQYF
-	-	TRBJ2-2	TRBV27	TGTGCCAGCAGGAAAGTGGGGTCGAACACCGGGGAGCTGTTTTTT	CASRKVGSNTGELFF
-	TRBD2	TRBJ2-1	TRBV11-2	TGTGCCAGCAGCTTAGATCGTGGCCTAGCGGCATACAATGAGCAGTTCTTC	CASSLDRGLAAYNEQFF
-	-	TRBJ2-1	TRBV30	TGTGCCTGGAGTGCCGGGACTCCTTCCTACAATGAGCAGTTCTTC	CAWSAGTPSYNEQFF
-	TRBD2	TRBJ2-3	TRBV6-5	TGTGCCAGCAAGGAGGGAGGGCCTAGAGATACGCAGTATTTT	CASKEGGPRDTQYF
-	-	TRBJ2-7	TRBV7-8	TGTGCCAGCAGCCTCATAGGCTACGAGCAGTACTTC	CASSLIGYEQYF
-	-	TRBJ1-1	TRBV20-1	TGCAGTGCTCAAGCGCTTACTGAAGCTTTCTTT	CSAQALTEAFF
once	TRBD1	TRBJ1-4	TRBV7-8	TGTGCCAGCAGCAGATTCCGGGACAGGGCTGAAAAACTGTTTTTT	CASSRFRDRAEKLFF
-	-	TRBJ2-7	TRBV6-6	TGTGCCAGCAGGGGATACAGGGTGGACAGCGACGAGCAGTACTTC	CASRGYRVDSDEQYF
few	-	TRBJ2-5	TRBV10-3	TGTGCCATCGCGAGTAGCTCGGAGACCCAGTACTTC	CAIASSSETQYF
-	TRBD2	TRBJ2-1	TRBV30	TGTGCCTGGAGCTCGGGGACGGGAGGGCCGAGTTACAATGAGCAGTTCTTC	CAWSSGTGGPSYNEQFF
few	-	TRBJ2-3	TRBV15	TGTGCCACCAGCAGAGATATTTCGAGGACAGATACGCAGTATTTT	CATSRDISRTDTQYF
-	-	TRBJ2-5	TRBV12-3/TRBV12-4	TGTGCCAGCAGCGCAGTGGGGGAGACCCAGTACTTC	CASSAVGETQYF
-	-	TRBJ2-1	TRBV3-1/TRBV3-2	TGTGCCAGCAGCCCCGGTGTAGGGGGGGGTTACAATGAGCAGTTCTTC	CASSPGVGGGYNEQFF
-	TRBD2	TRBJ2-1	TRBV3-1/TRBV3-2	TGTGCCAGCAGCCCTGAACTAGCGAGTTACAATGAGCAGTTCTTC	CASSPELASYNEQFF
-	TRBD2	TRBJ2-7	TRBV25-1	TGTGCCAGCATTTTTATCAGACTAGCGGGGTTCGGTTGGCAGTACTTC	CASIFIRLAGFGWQYF
once	TRBD2	TRBJ2-5	TRBV18	TGTGCCAGCTCACCACGCCTAGCGGGAGGGCCGGCAGAGACCCAGTACTTC	CASSPRLAGGPAETQYF
-	-	TRBJ2-7	TRBV28	TGTGCCAGCAGTTCCCGGGGCAGGGGCGCGGGGTCCCACGAGCAGTACTTC	CASSSRGRGAGSHEQYF
-	-	TRBJ2-7	TRBV10-1	TGCGCCAGCAGTGCTGGGGGCAACCCCTACGAGCAGTACTTC	CASSAGGNPYEQYF
-	-	TRBJ2-3	TRBV4-3	TGCGCCAGCAGCCAAGACGGGGGCACTGTGGCAGATACGCAGTATTTT	CASSQDGGTVADTQYF
-	TRBD1	TRBJ1-5	TRBV6-5	TGTGCCAGCGGACTGGACAGGGTAACGCCCCAGCATTTT	CASGLDRVTPQHF
once	-	TRBJ2-1	TRBV29-1	TGCAGCGAGGGACGCGAGAGCCAACAGCAGTTCTTC	CSEGRESQQQFF
-	TRBD2	TRBJ2-5	TRBV19	TGTGCCAGTAGTATAGATGGTGCTAGCGGGCACCAAGAGACCCAGTACTTC	CASSIDGASGHQETQYF
once	-	TRBJ1-2	TRBV18	TGTGCCAGCTCAAGAAGCACATATGGCTACACCTTC	CASSRSTYGYTF
-	TRBD1	TRBJ2-7	TRBV10-2	TGCGCCAGCAGTACGTCCCGGGACAGGGGGATCTACTACGAGCAGTACTTC	CASSTSRDRGIYYEQYF
-	TRBD1	TRBJ1-2	TRBV19	TGTGCCAGTAGTAAGTCCGGACAGGGGGCGTTCTATGGCTACACCTTC	CASSKSGQGAFYGYTF
-	TRBD1	TRBJ2-4	TRBV5-4	TGTGCCAGCAGCGCCACAGGGGTAAACATTCAGTACTTC	CASSATGVNIQYF
few	-	TRBJ2-1	TRBV2	TGTGCCAGCAGTGAACAGCTTAACAATGAGCAGTTCTTC	CASSEQLNNEQFF
-	-	TRBJ2-6	TRBV29-1	TGCAGCGTTGAGGAAAGGGAGACCGGGGCCAACGTCCTGACTTTC	CSVEERETGANVLTF
-	TRBD1	TRBJ2-1	TRBV15	TGTGCCACCAGCAGAGAAACCGGGACAGCCTACAATGAGCAGTTCTTC	CATSRETGTAYNEQFF
-	TRBD1	TRBJ2-7	TRBV2	TGTGCCAGCAGGACTACAGGGGGCGGGGGCGAGCAGTACTTC	CASRTTGGGGEQYF
-	-	TRBJ2-3	TRBV9	TGTGCCAGCAGCGCCAGCCCTAGCGAGCAGACAGATACGCAGTATTTT	CASSASPSEQTDTQYF
-	-	TRBJ2-1	TRBV6-5	TGTGCCAGCAGTTACAGGGGGAGGAGCAATGAGCAGTTCTTC	CASSYRGRSNEQFF
-	-	TRBJ2-1	TRBV24-1	TGTGCCACCAGTGACTCCGGACGGGGGACCGGCTCCTACAATGAGCAGTTCTTC	CATSDSGRGTGSYNEQFF
-	TRBD2	TRBJ2-2	TRBV29-1	TGCAGCGTCCGCCCGTTGACTAGCGGATCGAACACCGGGGAGCTGTTTTTT	CSVRPLTSGSNTGELFF
few	TRBD1	TRBJ1-4	TRBV2	TGTGCCAGCAGAGCCGGGACAGGGAACGAAAAACTGTTTTTT	CASRAGTGNEKLFF
-	-	TRBJ1-5	TRBV6-1	TGTGCCAGCAGTGAGGCGCCACAGCCCCAGCATTTT	CASSEAPQPQHF
-	TRBD1	TRBJ1-6	TRBV4-3	TGCGCCAGCAGCCAAGACTTCGCGACAGGGGGTCGGCCCCTCCACTTT	CASSQDFATGGRPLHF
-	-	TRBJ1-5	TRBV30	TGTGCCTGGGACCGGGGCCGAAATCAGCCCCAGCATTTT	CAWDRGRNQPQHF
-	-	TRBJ2-5	TRBV25-1	TGTGCCAGCAGTGAGTACAGAGGTCAAGAGACCCAGTACTTC	CASSEYRGQETQYF
-	-	TRBJ1-1	TRBV12-3/TRBV12-4	TGTGCCAGCAGTTTAGAGAGGTCAGGCCTTGACTTT	CASSLERSGLDF
-	-	TRBJ2-5	TRBV10-2	TGCGCCAGCAGTGAGTCAAACAGGAGAGAGACCCAGTACTTC	CASSESNRRETQYF
-	-	TRBJ1-4	TRBV27	TGTGCCAGCAGTTTAGAGGGTCCCACTAATGAAAAACTGTTTTTT	CASSLEGPTNEKLFF
-	TRBD1	TRBJ1-2	TRBV7-2	TGTGCCAGCAGCTCCGGGACAGGGGGCGCGAGGGGCTACACCTTC	CASSSGTGGARGYTF
-	-	TRBJ1-2	TRBV19	TGTGCCAGTAATTTTGGAGGTTTCTATGGCTACACCTTC	CASNFGGFYGYTF
-	TRBD2	TRBJ2-1	TRBV19	TGTGCCAGTAGTATAGATCTGGGACTAGCGGGAGCTAATGAGCAGTTCTTC	CASSIDLGLAGANEQFF
-	TRBD1	TRBJ2-1	TRBV5-1	TGCGCCAGCAGCAACAGGGGGCACGGGAATGAGCAGTTCTTC	CASSNRGHGNEQFF
-	-	TRBJ1-4	TRBV3-1/TRBV3-2	TGTGCCAGCAGCCGAGACAGCCTTGCAACTAATGAAAAACTGTTTTTT	CASSRDSLATNEKLFF
-	-	TRBJ1-1	TRBV19	TGTGCCAGTACGGTGGGGGTACTGAACACTGAAGCTTTCTTT	CASTVGVLNTEAFF
-	-	TRBJ2-7	TRBV7-9	TGTGCCAGCAGCTTACATTCGGTACAGGAGACCTACGAGCAGTACTTC	CASSLHSVQETYEQYF
-	-	TRBJ1-4	TRBV7-9	TGTGCCAGCAGCCCGCTAGGGGAAAAACTGTTTTTT	CASSPLGEKLFF
-	-	TRBJ1-2	TRBV20-1	TGCAGTGCCCCCGAGAGGGGCTACACCTTC	CSAPERGYTF
-	TRBD1	TRBJ2-5	TRBV10-2	TGCGCCAGCAGTGATCGAGGACAGGGTTACCAAGAGACCCAGTACTTC	CASSDRGQGYQETQYF
-	-	TRBJ2-5	TRBV10-3	TGTGCCACCGGCAGACAACAAGAGACCCAGTACTTC	CATGRQQETQYF
-	-	TRBJ1-5	TRBV6-5	TGTGCCAGCAGTTACGCCAGCGGGGGGCCCCAGCATTTT	CASSYASGGPQHF
-	-	TRBJ1-1	TRBV5-4	TGTGCCAGCAGTGCCTATAAAGGGACTGAAGCTTTCTTT	CASSAYKGTEAFF
-	-	TRBJ2-7	TRBV27	TGTGCCAGCGGTAATCTACCGGCCGGCCTCTACGAGCAGTACTTC	CASGNLPAGLYEQYF
-	-	TRBJ1-1	TRBV5-6	TGTGCCAGCAGCCTGCTAACTGGGGGAGGTAACACTGAAGCTTTCTTT	CASSLLTGGGNTEAFF